This TCR beta chain was recorded in a study of OX40 agonist ivuxolimab in advanced cancers. Study information: The patients received agonistic anti-OX40 (CD134) antibody ivuxolimab. Cohort: approximately 83% men, mean age 60, aged about 20 to 80. Patients achieving partial responses numbered three: one hepatocellular carcinoma case and two cutaneous melanoma cases.

After removal of 5 bases from V and 5 bases from J, the junction contained 7 bases not matched to a gene. Germline-derived CDR1 and CDR2 are SGHNT and YYREEE (reference sequence). The CDR3 totals 15 residues. Assay: immunoSEQ multiplex PCR; the TCRdb copy retains only in-frame clones and omits some. The sample shows tens of thousands of clones, 89% of them seen only once. Remarks on this clone: The antigen is not known.

Study-level points and caveats: Expansion of clones was among the lowest in partial responders at 0.1-3.0 mg/kg.

The sample was CD4+ or CD8+ T cells sorted from blood, taken in a trial of the OX40 agonist ivuxolimab. This chain joins TRBV5-4 and TRBJ2-5; 12 bases align to TRBD1. This receptor was taken from an adult with an advanced solid tumor such as melanoma, head and neck, liver or kidney cancer. The CDR3 DNA reads as TGTGCCAGCAGAACCGGGACAGGGGGCGCGGAGACCCAGTACTTC. Amino acids: CASRTGTGGAETQYF. Complete variable domain (other parts from reference TRBV5-4 and TRBJ2-5): ETGVTQSPTHLIKTRGQQVTLRCSSQSGHNTVSWYQQALGQGPQFIFQYYREEENGRGNFPPRFSGLQFPNYSSELNVNALELDDSALYLCASRTGTGGAETQYFGPGTRLLVL.